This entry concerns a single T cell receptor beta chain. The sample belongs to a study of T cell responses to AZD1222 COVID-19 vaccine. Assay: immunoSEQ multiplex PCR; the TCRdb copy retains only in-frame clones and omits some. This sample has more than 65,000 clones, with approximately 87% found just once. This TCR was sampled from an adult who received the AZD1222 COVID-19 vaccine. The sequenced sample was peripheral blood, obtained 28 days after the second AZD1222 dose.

The CDR3 DNA is TGTGCCAGCAGCCTCCGCCCTACAGGGGTCGGGACTGAAGCTTTCTTT. Its protein product is CASSLRPTGVGTEAFF. This chain uses TRBV4-2 with TRBJ1-1, with 7 bases identical to TRBD1. The CDR3 consists of 16 residues. Germline lookup yields CDR1 LGHNA and CDR2 YNFKEQ. V gave up 4 bases and J gave up 5 bases; unmatched junction bases: 13.